The source of this T cell receptor (beta chain) is a study of OX40 agonist ivuxolimab in advanced cancers. Background on the study: A diagnosis of hepatocellular carcinoma, melanoma, renal cell or head and neck cancer was present in dose-escalation patients.

Germline V gene lookup returns CDR1 MNHNS and CDR2 SASEGT. Trimming shortened V by 4 bases and J by 2 bases, and 6 bases separated the two germline ends. The CDR3 sequence is 13 residues long. This clone was detected only a few times. Here immunoSEQ multiplex PCR was the method, and the copy in TCRdb shows in-frame clones only, minus some. The table shows 5,400 or so clones, with 50% to 80% occurring only once. Sequencing used CD4+ or CD8+ T cells sorted from blood, obtained in a trial of the OX40 agonist ivuxolimab. The genes are TRBV6-1 and TRBJ2-1; D is unresolved. This TCR was recovered from an adult with an advanced solid tumor such as melanoma, head and neck, liver or kidney cancer. The CDR3 sequence: CASSVTAYNEQFF. CDR3 DNA: TGTGCCAGCAGTGTTACGGCCTACAATGAGCAGTTCTTC.